The 14 T cell receptor beta chains below come from one sample, sequenced in a study of cytomegalovirus exposure and HLA in healthy donors. Using immunoSEQ multiplex PCR, the repertoire was profiled, and TCRdb retains in-frame clones only, with some absent. The repertoire holds 150,000 to 250,000 clones, with roughly 77% as singletons. Sequencing was carried out using PBMCs. The receptors shown here come from a woman in her thirties in good health and CMV-seronegative.

This sequence joins TRBV27 and TRBJ1-1; unclear D gene. Germline CDR1 is MNHEY and CDR2 is SMNVEV (reference sequence). Trimming removed 5 bases at V and 2 bases at J, with 9 bases between. CDR3 length equals 13 residues. The DNA for the CDR3 is TGTGCCAGCAGTCGTCCGGGAAACACTGAAGCTTTCTTT. Translating gives CASSRPGNTEAFF.

This chain uses TRBV19 with TRBJ2-7; TRBD1 is a possible D gene (6 bases). Germline lookup yields CDR1 LNHDA and CDR2 SQIVND (reference sequence). The CDR3 length is 15 residues. V lost 1 base to trimming and J lost 6 bases, with 16 bases between them. The CDR3 DNA follows: TGTGCCAGTAGTATAGTTGGGGGCGGAAACCTCGAGCAGTACTTC. Translating it yields CASSIVGGGNLEQYF.

The chain uses TRBV10-3 and TRBJ1-1; D possibly corresponds to TRBD1 (5 bases). The germline V gene encodes CDR1 ENHRY and CDR2 SYGVKD. The CDR3 spans 12 residues. The V gene lost 4 bases and the J gene lost 8 bases, with 11 bases spanning the gap. This CDR3 is CAISVGGAEAFF. DNA of the CDR3: TGTGCCATCAGTGTCGGTGGGGCAGAAGCTTTCTTT.

The chain recombines TRBV7-9 with TRBJ2-3; D is unresolved. This CDR3 has 17 amino acids. Germline CDR1 SEHNR, CDR2 FQNEAQ (reference sequence). Trimming took 1 base from V and 0 from J, leaving 14 bases between them. The CDR3 nucleotides read TGTGCCAGCAGCTTAGTCCTGTCTAGTATGAGCACAGATACGCAGTATTTT. As protein: CASSLVLSSMSTDTQYF. Combining the CDR3 with reference TRBV7-9 and TRBJ2-3 gives the whole variable domain DTGVSQNPRHKITKRGQNVTFRCDPISEHNRLYWYRQTLGQGPEFLTYFQNEAQLEKSRLLSDRFSAERPKGSFSTLEIQRTEQGDSAMYLCASSLVLSSMSTDTQYFGPGTRLTVL.

This clone came up once. The J gene is TRBJ1-4, the V gene TRBV28, with 7 bases aligning to TRBD1. The CDR3 sequence is 15 residues long. The V gene end was trimmed by 5 bases and the J gene end by 5 bases; junction bases not matched to a gene: 8. Germline CDR1 MDHEN, CDR2 SYDVKM. CDR3 sequence: CASSLEDRRNEKLFF. As DNA, the CDR3 is TGTGCCAGCAGTCTAGAGGACAGGAGGAATGAAAAACTGTTTTTT.

V is TRBV30 and J is TRBJ2-1, with 8 bases fitting TRBD2. Germline V CDR1 and CDR2: GTSNPN, SVGIG (reference sequence). With 1 base clipped from V and 12 bases from J, the junction kept 8 bases outside the gene matches. The CDR3 runs 13 residues. In DNA, the CDR3 is TGTGCCTGGAGTGGAACGGGGGGGCACCCGCAGTTCTTC. Translation: CAWSGTGGHPQFF.

The rearrangement joins TRBV5-4 to TRBJ2-1; TRBD2 is a possible D gene (6 bases). The CDR3 spans 15 residues. Per germline, CDR1 SGHNT and CDR2 YYREEE (reference sequence). The V gene lost 1 base and the J gene lost 8 bases, with 16 bases spanning the gap. The CDR3 reads CASSLRLEPGDEQFF. The CDR3 bases are TGTGCCAGCAGCTTGAGGCTAGAACCGGGGGATGAGCAGTTCTTC.

The V gene is TRBV7-4, the J gene TRBJ1-1; D not resolved. V was pared by 7 bases and J by 1 base, with 16 bases between. Germline CDR1 SGHVT, CDR2 SQSDAQ. This CDR3 contains 15 residues. CDR3 sequence: CASKSGGFTNTEAFF. DNA for the CDR3: TGTGCCAGCAAGTCCGGAGGGTTCACGAACACTGAAGCTTTCTTT.

This clone was picked up one time. The V and J genes are TRBV13 and TRBJ2-7, with a tentative D call TRBD2 (5 bases). Germline CDR1 reads PRHDT; CDR2 reads FYEKMQ (reference sequence). The CDR3 is 14 amino acids. V lost 6 bases and J 7 bases, leaving 19 bases between the germline ends. The DNA of the CDR3 is TGTGCCAGCAGTGATGTGAACGACTCGGGGGAGCAGTACTTC. Its translation is CASSDVNDSGEQYF. Complete variable domain (other parts from reference TRBV13 and TRBJ2-7): AAGVIQSPRHLIKEKRETATLKCYPIPRHDTVYWYQQGPGQDPQFLISFYEKMQSDKGSIPDRFSAQQFSDYHSELNMSSLELGDSALYFCASSDVNDSGEQYFGPGTRLTVT.

The gene calls are TRBV28 and TRBJ1-2; D might be TRBD1 (5 bases). Germline V gene data show CDR1 as MDHEN and CDR2 as SYDVKM. V was clipped by 3 bases and J by 2 bases, with 7 bases between them. The CDR3 consists of 13 residues. The CDR3 loop is CASSLSGNYGYTF. In DNA, the CDR3 is TGTGCCAGCAGTTTGTCAGGGAACTATGGCTACACCTTC.

The V and J genes are TRBV30 and TRBJ2-7; 9 bases are a match to TRBD1. This CDR3 has 14 amino acids. The germline CDR1 and CDR2 sequences are GTSNPN and SVGIG (reference sequence). The V gene end was trimmed by 2 bases and the J gene end by 4 bases; junction bases not matched to a gene: 6. The CDR3 DNA follows: TGTGCCTGGAGTAGGACAGGGGTGTCGTACGAGCAGTACTTC. Protein sequence: CAWSRTGVSYEQYF.

This chain links TRBV2 with TRBJ1-6; 8 nucleotides match TRBD1. The CDR3 runs to 15 residues. V dropped 5 bases and J dropped 9; count of bases not matched to a gene: 9. CDR1 SNHLY and CDR2 FYNNEI come from the germline V gene. The CDR3, as DNA: TGTGCCAGCAGTCCTCTCCAGGGGGCGAGTTCACCCCTCCACTTT. It translates to CASSPLQGASSPLHF.

V usage is TRBV11-2 and J usage is TRBJ1-1; D remains ambiguous. The CDR3 totals 13 residues. Deletions cut 1 base from V and 6 bases from J, with 9 bases between. Per germline, CDR1 SGHAT and CDR2 FQNNGV. The CDR3 loop is CASSLVPGSEAFF. CDR3 sequence (DNA): TGTGCCAGCAGCTTAGTACCGGGGTCTGAAGCTTTCTTT.

The chain uses TRBV9 and TRBJ2-3, with a tentative D call TRBD2 (6 bases). This CDR3 has 15 residues. V dropped 4 bases and J dropped 4 bases, with 16 bases sitting between them. Germline lookup yields CDR1 SGDLS and CDR2 YYNGEE. CDR3 bases: TGTGCCAGCAGCCTAGCCCCCTCGGGGGCAGATACGCAGTATTTT. It yields the protein CASSLAPSGADTQYF.